This is a list of T cell receptor beta chains from one sample in a study of T cells in Graves' hyperthyroidism and ophthalmopathy. TCRdb reanalysed the multiplex PCR reads using MiXCR and keeps one entry per CDR3 protein. The data contain 250,000 or so distinct CDR3 sequences, approximately 16% of them singletons. What was sequenced was blood. These receptors originate from a woman aged 50 to 60 with Graves' hyperthyroidism that later progressed to Graves' ophthalmopathy. Both conserved end residues are part of each CDR3. Each record gives: J gene, V gene, clone size, D gene, CDR3 protein, CDR3 DNA. A D gene is named only where the DNA matches it firmly. Clone size is shown for a subset of rows, as once, few, many or a class of expanded clone.

J: TRBJ2-5; V: TRBV5-1; size: many; D: .; CDR3: CASSLVAREETQYF; DNA: TGCGCCAGCAGCTTGGTAGCCAGAGAAGAGACCCAGTACTTC
J: TRBJ2-2; V: TRBV11-2; size: many; D: .; CDR3: CASSRTDFTGELFF; DNA: TGTGCCAGCAGCCGGACAGATTTCACCGGGGAGCTGTTTTTT
J: TRBJ2-7; V: TRBV5-1; size: once; D: TRBD1; CDR3: CASSHGTGETYEQYF; DNA: TGCGCCAGCAGCCATGGGACAGGGGAAACCTACGAGCAGTACTTC
J: TRBJ2-2; V: TRBV5-4; size: .; D: .; CDR3: CASSPRERLNTGELFF; DNA: TGTGCCAGCAGCCCGAGAGAGCGGCTTAACACCGGGGAGCTGTTTTTT
J: TRBJ1-2; V: TRBV11-1; size: many; D: .; CDR3: CASSLGEETFYGYTF; DNA: TGTGCCAGCAGCTTAGGGGAAGAAACTTTCTATGGCTACACCTTC
J: TRBJ1-6; V: TRBV7-8; size: few; D: .; CDR3: CASSLFGGRNSPLHF; DNA: TGTGCCAGCAGCTTATTTGGGGGTCGGAATTCACCCCTCCACTTT
J: TRBJ1-4; V: TRBV20-1; size: .; D: .; CDR3: CSAPITTNEKLFF; DNA: TGCAGTGCTCCCATTACAACTAATGAAAAACTGTTTTTT
J: TRBJ1-2; V: TRBV24-1; size: .; D: TRBD1; CDR3: CATSDRTGSRGYTF; DNA: TGTGCCACCAGTGACAGGACAGGGTCGAGAGGCTACACCTTC
J: TRBJ1-5; V: TRBV18; size: many; D: TRBD1; CDR3: CASSPLGRGNSNQPQHF; DNA: TGTGCCAGCTCACCACTGGGCAGGGGGAATAGCAATCAGCCCCAGCATTTT
J: TRBJ2-1; V: TRBV20-1; size: many; D: TRBD2; CDR3: CSARESSGINEQFF; DNA: TGCAGTGCTAGAGAGTCTAGCGGGATCAATGAGCAGTTCTTC
J: TRBJ2-7; V: TRBV4-1; size: .; D: TRBD2; CDR3: CASSQALAVSYEQYF; DNA: TGCGCCAGCAGCCAGGCCCTAGCGGTCTCCTACGAGCAGTACTTC
J: TRBJ2-1; V: TRBV6-2/TRBV6-3; size: many; D: TRBD2; CDR3: CASSPRTSGSRYNEQFF; DNA: TGTGCCAGCAGTCCCAGGACTAGCGGGAGTCGCTACAATGAGCAGTTCTTC
J: TRBJ2-1; V: TRBV3-1; size: many; D: .; CDR3: CASSQLRTGPYQFF; DNA: TGTGCCAGCAGCCAACTGCGAACAGGCCCCTACCAGTTCTTC
J: TRBJ1-2; V: TRBV18; size: many; D: TRBD1; CDR3: CASSTYRGEGGYTF; DNA: TGTGCCAGCTCAACCTACAGGGGAGAGGGTGGCTACACCTTC
J: TRBJ1-1; V: TRBV4-2; size: many; D: .; CDR3: CASSQSANTEAFF; DNA: TGTGCCAGCAGCCAATCAGCGAACACTGAAGCTTTCTTT
J: TRBJ2-3; V: TRBV20-1; size: many; D: .; CDR3: CSAPPGGTSTDTQYF; DNA: TGCAGTGCCCCCCCCGGCGGGACTAGCACAGATACGCAGTATTTT
J: TRBJ1-2; V: TRBV5-4; size: few; D: .; CDR3: CASSLELTENYGYTF; DNA: TGTGCCAGCAGCTTGGAGCTGACAGAGAACTATGGCTACACCTTC